A selection of T cell receptor beta chains follows, all from one sample in a study of cytomegalovirus exposure and HLA in healthy donors. Generated by immunoSEQ multiplex PCR, the TCRdb table keeps only in-frame clones and is missing some. The repertoire holds about 140,000 clones, with 75% as singletons. Sequenced input: PBMCs. These receptors came from a man between 18 and 29 years old in good health and CMV-seropositive. Both conserved end residues are part of each CDR3. D genes are given only for firm matches. Only part of the rows carry a size: once, few, many, or a class if the clone is expanded.

>TRBJ2-7|.|TRBV19|.
TGTGCCAGTAGTATAGGGGGGGATCCCTACGAGCAGTACTTC
CASSIGGDPYEQYF
>TRBJ2-7|.|TRBV25-1|.
TGTGCCAGCAGTGAATTTGGGCTTTTGGACGAGCAGTACTTC
CASSEFGLLDEQYF
>TRBJ1-4|.|TRBV2|TRBD1
TGTGCCAGCAGCCAAACCGGGACAGGGAAAGAAAAACTGTTTTTT
CASSQTGTGKEKLFF
>TRBJ2-1|.|TRBV6-1|TRBD2
TGTGCCAGCAGTGAAGTCGGGACTAGATACAATGAGCAGTTCTTC
CASSEVGTRYNEQFF
>TRBJ2-1|.|TRBV5-6|.
TGTGCCAGCAGCTCCCCGGGAGAGGGGCTCTATGAGCAGTTCTTC
CASSSPGEGLYEQFF
>TRBJ2-7|.|TRBV27|.
TGTGCCAGCCAAAGGGGCAGCTCCTACGAGCAGTACTTC
CASQRGSSYEQYF
>TRBJ1-1|.|TRBV9|.
TGTGCCAGCAGCGCGGGAACAGGGACAGAAGCTTTCTTT
CASSAGTGTEAFF
>TRBJ2-1|few|TRBV5-4|.
TGTGCCAGCAGCTCGATCGGGGTGTTTCCTCTGGGAAATGAGCAGTTCTTC
CASSSIGVFPLGNEQFF
>TRBJ2-7|.|TRBV30|.
TGTGCCTGGAGTCCAAAAGGGGATTACGAGCAGTACTTC
CAWSPKGDYEQYF
>TRBJ1-2|.|TRBV6-5|TRBD1
TGTGCCAGCAGCCGGTCAGGACAGGGGTATGGCTACACCTTC
CASSRSGQGYGYTF
>TRBJ2-6|.|TRBV27|.
TGTGCCAGCAGTTTAAGTCCAGGTATTGTGGGCTCTGGGGCCAACGTCCTGACTTTC
CASSLSPGIVGSGANVLTF
>TRBJ2-1|.|TRBV19|.
TGTGCCAGTAGCCAACTCGACAATGAGCAGTTCTTC
CASSQLDNEQFF
>TRBJ2-3|.|TRBV19|TRBD2
TGTGCCAGTAGTATAACTAGCGGGAGAACAGATACGCAGTATTTT
CASSITSGRTDTQYF
>TRBJ1-1|.|TRBV5-1|.
TGCGCCAGCAGCTTGTTACAGGGAGACACTGAAGCTTTCTTT
CASSLLQGDTEAFF
>TRBJ2-5|few|TRBV29-1|.
TGCAGCGTTGAAGTCGGGGTTATGGAGACCCAGTACTTC
CSVEVGVMETQYF
>TRBJ2-1|few|TRBV29-1|TRBD2
TGCAGCGTGTTATTCGACGGGACTAGCGGGATGTACAATGAGCAGTTCTTC
CSVLFDGTSGMYNEQFF
>TRBJ1-2|.|TRBV13|.
TGTGCCAGCAGCGCGGGACTTGGTAACTATGGCTACACCTTC
CASSAGLGNYGYTF
>TRBJ2-2|.|TRBV9|.
TGTGCCAGCAGCGTTCTAGCAAACACCGGGGAGCTGTTTTTT
CASSVLANTGELFF
>TRBJ2-1|.|TRBV30|.
TGTGCCTGGAGTGTGTCCTCCGGGTTCTATGAGCAGTTCTTC
CAWSVSSGFYEQFF
>TRBJ2-1|.|TRBV6-4|TRBD1
TGTGCCAGCAGCCCCAGGGGGAACCCCTACAATGAGCAGTTCTTC
CASSPRGNPYNEQFF
>TRBJ2-5|.|TRBV7-6|.
TGTGCCAGCAGCTCACTCGTTCAAGAGACCCAGTACTTC
CASSSLVQETQYF
>TRBJ2-7|.|TRBV29-1|TRBD1
TGCAGCGTTGGGGGACAGGGGGACTCCTACGAGCAGTACTTC
CSVGGQGDSYEQYF
>TRBJ1-5|.|TRBV19|.
TGTGCCAGTAGTATAGCGGGGAGGGCAGCGGGCAATCAGCCCCAGCATTTT
CASSIAGRAAGNQPQHF
>TRBJ2-1|.|TRBV7-3|TRBD2
TGTGCCAGCAGCTGGGGGGGAAGACAGCCATCATACAATGAGCAGTTCTTC
CASSWGGRQPSYNEQFF
>TRBJ1-4|few|TRBV10-3|.
TGTGCCATCAGTGAGTCGGTCCCCGCGGAGGAAAAACTGTTTTTT
CAISESVPAEEKLFF
>TRBJ2-7|.|TRBV5-4|TRBD2
TGTGCCAGCAGCCAAACTAGCGGGAGGGCCTATTTCGCCGAGCAGTACTTC
CASSQTSGRAYFAEQYF
>TRBJ2-1|once|TRBV27|TRBD2
TGTGCCAGCAGGAGCGGGAGTCTTAGGAATGAGCAGTTCTTC
CASRSGSLRNEQFF
>TRBJ2-1|.|TRBV29-1|TRBD2
TGCAGCGTTATACCGGGACTAGCGGTTTTCGATGAGCAGTTCTTC
CSVIPGLAVFDEQFF
>TRBJ2-2|.|TRBV7-8|.
TGTGCCAGCAGCTTAGGACTGATTGGGAACACCGGGGAGCTGTTTTTT
CASSLGLIGNTGELFF
>TRBJ1-1|.|TRBV5-1|.
TGCGCCAGCAGCTTGGGGGGCAGGGGATCGACTGAAGCTTTCTTT
CASSLGGRGSTEAFF
>TRBJ2-1|.|TRBV28|TRBD2
TGTGCCAGCAGTTCCGGGACTAGCGGTTACAATGAGCAGTTCTTC
CASSSGTSGYNEQFF
>TRBJ2-1|.|TRBV10-3|TRBD2
TGTGCCATCAGTGAGGGACTAGCGGGACAGGACTCCTACAATGAGCAGTTCTTC
CAISEGLAGQDSYNEQFF
>TRBJ2-7|few|TRBV29-1|TRBD1
TGCAGCGTTGAAGGGCTGGGGGACAGGGAGTCCTACGAGCAGTACTTC
CSVEGLGDRESYEQYF
>TRBJ1-4|.|TRBV7-7|.
TGTGCTAGCAGCTTAGGCCCGAGTAATGAAAAACTGTTTTTT
CASSLGPSNEKLFF
>TRBJ2-7|.|TRBV30|.
TGTGCCTCCGACACGACCAAGGCCCCTGTCCCCGGCGAGCAGTACTTC
CASDTTKAPVPGEQYF
>TRBJ1-1|.|TRBV23-1|.
TGCGCCAGCAGTCAGGTTCTCTCGGTTTGGGCGAACACTGAAGCTTTCTTT
CASSQVLSVWANTEAFF
>TRBJ2-7|.|TRBV4-1|.
TGCGCCAGCAGCCAAGTGGCGGCGGGTGAGCAGTACTTC
CASSQVAAGEQYF
>TRBJ2-2|.|TRBV5-6|.
TGTGCCAGCAGCGTACAGAACACCGGGGAGCTGTTTTTT
CASSVQNTGELFF
>TRBJ2-5|few|TRBV28|.
TGTGCCAGCAGTTTAGGGGGGTGGGAGACCCAGTACTTC
CASSLGGWETQYF